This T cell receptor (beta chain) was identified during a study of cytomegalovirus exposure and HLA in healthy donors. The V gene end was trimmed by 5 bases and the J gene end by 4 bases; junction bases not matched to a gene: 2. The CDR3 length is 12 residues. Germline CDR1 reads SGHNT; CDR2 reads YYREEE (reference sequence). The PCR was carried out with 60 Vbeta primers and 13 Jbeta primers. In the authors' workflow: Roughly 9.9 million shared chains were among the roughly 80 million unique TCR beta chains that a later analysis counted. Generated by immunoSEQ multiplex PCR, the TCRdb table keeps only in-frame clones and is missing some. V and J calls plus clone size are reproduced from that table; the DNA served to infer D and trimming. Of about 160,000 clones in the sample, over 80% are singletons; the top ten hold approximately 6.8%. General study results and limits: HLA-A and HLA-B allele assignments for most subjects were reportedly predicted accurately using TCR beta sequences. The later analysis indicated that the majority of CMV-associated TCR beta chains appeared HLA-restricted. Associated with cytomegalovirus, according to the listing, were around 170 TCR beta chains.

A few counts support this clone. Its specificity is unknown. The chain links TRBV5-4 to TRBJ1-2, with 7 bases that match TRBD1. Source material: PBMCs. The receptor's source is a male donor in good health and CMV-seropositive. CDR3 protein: CASRGQIYGYTF. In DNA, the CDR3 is TGTGCCAGCAGGGGACAGATCTATGGCTACACCTTC.